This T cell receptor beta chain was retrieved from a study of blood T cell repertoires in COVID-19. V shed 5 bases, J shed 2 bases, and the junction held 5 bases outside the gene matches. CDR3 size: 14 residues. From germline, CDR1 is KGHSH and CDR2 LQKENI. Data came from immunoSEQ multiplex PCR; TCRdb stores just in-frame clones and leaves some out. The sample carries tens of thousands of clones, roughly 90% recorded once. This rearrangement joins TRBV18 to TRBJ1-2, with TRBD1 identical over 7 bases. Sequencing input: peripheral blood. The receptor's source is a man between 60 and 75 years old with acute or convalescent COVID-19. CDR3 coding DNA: TGTGCCAGCTCATTAGACAGGGCAAACTATGGCTACACCTTC. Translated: CASSLDRANYGYTF.